This T cell receptor beta chain was identified in a study of cytomegalovirus exposure and HLA in healthy donors. Findings of the study overall: In vitro confirmation showed three CMV-associated chains to be CMV antigen specific. Judged likely to be a sequencing artifact was a cluster of highly shared sequence variants.

To note about this clone: Its antigen is unidentified.

PCR was performed using 60 Vbeta and 13 Jbeta primers. Produced via immunoSEQ multiplex PCR; TCRdb's table is partial and in-frame only. The sample holds 150,000 or so clones. V was pared by 4 bases and J by 6 bases, with 28 bases between. This CDR3 has 19 amino acids. In germline, CDR1 is SGHRS, CDR2 YFSETQ. The sequence derives from a man in his thirties or forties in good health and CMV-seronegative. The chain links TRBV5-1 to TRBJ2-2; perhaps TRBD1 as D (8 bases). Sequencing was carried out using PBMCs. As DNA, the CDR3 is TGCGCCAGCAGCCCGCTGAGGACAGGGCCAGCGGGAAGGCCCGGGGAGCTGTTTTTT. It is translated as CASSPLRTGPAGRPGELFF.